This T cell receptor beta chain comes out of a study of regulatory T cells in long-lasting Graves disease. Points from the study as a whole: Accuracy might have suffered from few samples.

The sample holds a few counts of this clonotype. Its target is unknown. Time point specified: newly diagnosed GD, antithyroid drugs for less than 3 months. PBMC RNA served as the TCR library source. Peripheral blood, about 8.8 milliliters of it, was drawn into EDTA tubes. CDR3-region Arm-PCR and iRepertoire HTBI primers produced the TCR beta libraries. Per the original data handling: Spanning all samples, the identified segments comprised roughly 66 TRBV and 14 to 15 TRBJ. MiXCR, run by TCRdb on the multiplex PCR reads, gives a single entry per CDR3 protein. TCRdb assigned the V and J calls; the authors' analysis was not used. The sample includes 550,000 or so distinct CDR3 sequences, approximately 12% of them seen just once. This CDR3 is built from 15 residues. Germline assignment: CDR1 SGDLS and CDR2 YYNGEE. After removal of 0 bases from V and 4 bases from J, the junction contained 5 bases not matched to a gene.

The same data also contributed to another study, on T cells in Graves' hyperthyroidism and ophthalmopathy. That paper adds: An initial round of RT-PCR targeting the TCR CDR3 relied on the HTBI primer set.

The clonotype originates from a woman in her twenties or thirties with Graves disease. The sequencing used peripheral blood mononuclear cells (PBMCs), collected at new diagnosis, from a patient treated with antithyroid drugs. V gene TRBV9 combines with J gene TRBJ2-3, with TRBD2 identical over 7 bases. The CDR3 spells CASSVDRGGPDTQYF. The DNA of the CDR3 is TGTGCCAGCAGCGTAGATCGGGGAGGGCCAGATACGCAGTATTTT.